This TCR beta chain was sequenced in a study of graft-versus-host responses after intestinal transplantation. Measured with immunoSEQ multiplex PCR; TCRdb has only the in-frame clones, and not every one. The sample comprises just under 90,000 clones, roughly four fifths of which are singletons, and approximately 17% rests with the top ten. CDR3 length: 18 amino acids. The germline V gene encodes CDR1 ENHRY and CDR2 SYGVKD. Trimming left V 2 bases short and J 3 bases short, with 20 bases between. Points on this clone: The antigen is undetermined.

The sequence came from a human donor who received an intestinal transplant. This rearrangement joins TRBV10-3 to TRBJ2-1; no clear D gene. The sample in question was unstimulated CD8+ T cells sorted from spleen or lymph node cells, obtained before intestinal transplant. CDR3 in DNA: TGTGCCATCAGTGAGATTTTAAGAAGGGTAACGGTCTACAATGAGCAGTTCTTC. Translating it yields CAISEILRRVTVYNEQFF.